Presented here are 27 T cell receptor beta chains from one specimen sequenced in a study of blood T cells in healthy people across ages. Primed by a sample-barcoded 5' primer and a J-beta primer mix, a second PCR proceeded for 7 to 11 cycles. TCRdb ran MiXCR on the 5' RACE reads and lists one entry per CDR3 protein. Seen here are hundreds of thousands of distinct CDR3 sequences, 25% to 30% observed once, and the top ten hold 17%. Input material: blood. The receptors shown here come from an elderly woman in good health.

The table lists this clonotype with many counts. This rearrangement joins TRBV7-2 to TRBJ2-5; possible D gene TRBD1, 5 bases. The V gene lost 4 bases and the J gene lost 1 base, with 13 bases spanning the gap. The CDR3 covers 15 residues. Germline lookup yields CDR1 SGHTA and CDR2 FQGNSA. Here the CDR3 DNA reads TGTGCCAGCAGCTCGACAGTTGTAGCCCAAGAGACCCAGTACTTC. This gives the protein CASSSTVVAQETQYF.

This clonotype was detected ten times or more. The chain combines TRBV7-8 with TRBJ2-5; a possible D gene is TRBD1 (6 bases). CDR1 and CDR2 from the germline V gene are SGHVS and FQNEAQ. The CDR3 is 13 residues long. Trimming took off 3 bases at V and 4 bases at J, with 9 bases between the two ends. CDR3 residues: CASSFRGTETQYF. CDR3 sequence (DNA): TGTGCCAGCAGCTTCAGGGGAACAGAGACCCAGTACTTC.

This clonotype has a handful of counts. The chain links TRBV12-3 or TRBV12-4 to TRBJ2-7, with 8 bases lining up with TRBD1. CDR3 length: 14 residues. The V gene end was trimmed by 6 bases and the J gene end by 5 bases; junction bases not matched to a gene: 9. CDR3 in DNA: TGTGCCAGCAGGATTGGGGACAGGCCAGACGAGCAGTACTTC. Translating gives CASRIGDRPDEQYF.

This clonotype occurred many times. The chain recombines TRBV6-1 with TRBJ2-1, with D unclear. The CDR3 has 9 residues. V lost 8 bases to trimming and J lost 10 bases, with 6 bases between them. Per the germline V gene, CDR1 is MNHNS and CDR2 is SASEGT. The chain's CDR3 is CASGSEQFF. CDR3 nucleotide sequence: TGTGCCAGCGGCTCAGAGCAGTTCTTC.

This clonotype was seen ten or more times. V and J are TRBV7-2 and TRBJ2-5; TRBD2 is a possible D gene (5 bases). The CDR3 length is 14 residues. The V end lost 5 bases, the J end lost 5 bases, and 15 bases lay between the germline ends. Germline V gene data show CDR1 as SGHTA and CDR2 as FQGNSA. The CDR3 DNA reads TGTGCCAGCAGCCCGGGCGTGGAGGTGGAGACCCAGTACTTC. Translation: CASSPGVEVETQYF. Full variable domain (missing parts from reference TRBV7-2 and TRBJ2-5): GAGVSQSPSNKVTEKGKDVELRCDPISGHTALYWYRQSLGQGLEFLIYFQGNSAPDKSGLPSDRFSAERTGGSVSTLTIQRTQQEDSAVYLCASSPGVEVETQYFGPGTRLLVL.

The chain carries TRBV20-1 and TRBJ2-1; D gene ambiguous. Between the trimmed V and J ends, which lost 2 bases and 7 bases, there was a span of 9 bases. CDR1 and CDR2 from the germline V gene are DFQATT and SNEGSKA (reference sequence). The CDR3 is 12 amino acids. CDR3 sequence reads: CSARLGFNEQFF. The CDR3 region has the DNA TGCAGTGCTAGACTAGGATTTAATGAGCAGTTCTTC.

In its sample, this clonotype was seen a few times. The genes are TRBV30 and TRBJ2-4; weak D call: TRBD1 (5 bases). Between the trimmed V and J ends, which lost 5 bases and 3 bases, there was a span of 17 bases. The CDR3 loop spans 15 amino acids. The germline V gene has CDR1 GTSNPN and CDR2 SVGIG (reference sequence). The CDR3 spells CAWSLAGSVKNIQYF. The CDR3 nucleotides read TGTGCCTGGTCCCTGGCAGGGTCGGTCAAAAACATTCAGTACTTC.

Turning to this clonotype: A much larger clone sits a single nucleotide away, making a read error possible. This chain connects TRBV7-9 to TRBJ2-1, with D perhaps matching TRBD1 or TRBD2 (5 bases each). Trimming took off 0 bases at V and 13 bases at J, with 25 bases between the two ends. This CDR3 comprises 17 residues. Germline V gene sequence: CDR1 SEHNR, CDR2 FQNEAQ (reference sequence). DNA for the CDR3: TGTGCCAGCAGCTTAGCGCAGGAGGCAGGGTTTGGGGAGACCCAGTTCTTC. Protein sequence: CASSLAQEAGFGETQFF.

The V and J genes are TRBV7-2 and TRBJ2-2; no clear D gene. With 5 bases removed from V and 0 bases from J, the gap between germline ends came to 10 bases. The CDR3 length is 15 residues. The V gene's germline CDR1 is SGHTA and CDR2 FQGNSA. CDR3 residues: CASSTWAANTGELFF. CDR3 coding DNA: TGTGCCAGCAGCACGTGGGCAGCGAACACCGGGGAGCTGTTTTTT. Based on the CDR3 plus reference TRBV7-2 and TRBJ2-2, the full variable domain is GAGVSQSPSNKVTEKGKDVELRCDPISGHTALYWYRQSLGQGLEFLIYFQGNSAPDKSGLPSDRFSAERTGGSVSTLTIQRTQQEDSAVYLCASSTWAANTGELFFGEGSRLTVL.

This clonotype has ten or more counts. This chain uses TRBV5-1 with TRBJ1-2; 8 nucleotides match TRBD1. The CDR3 consists of 15 residues. V was clipped by 4 bases and J by 4 bases; unmatched bases: 9. From germline, CDR1 is SGHRS and CDR2 YFSETQ. The CDR3 reads CASSQTSGQGYGYTF. CDR3 in DNA: TGCGCCAGCAGCCAAACTTCCGGACAGGGCTATGGCTACACCTTC.

In this sample, this clonotype turned up many times. The DNA of the CDR3 is TGCAGTGCTAGTAGTAGGGGGGGCAATGAGCAGTTCTTC. It codes for CSASSRGGNEQFF. The chain carries TRBV20-1 and TRBJ2-1; a weak D match, TRBD2 (7 bases). Germline V lookup: CDR1 DFQATT, CDR2 SNEGSKA (reference sequence). The CDR3 totals 13 residues. V dropped 3 bases and J dropped 6 bases, with 12 bases sitting between them.

This clonotype showed up just a few times. The rearrangement links TRBV28 to TRBJ2-1, with 7 bases aligning to TRBD1. CDR1 and CDR2 from the germline V gene are MDHEN and SYDVKM. The CDR3 loop spans 16 amino acids. Trimming at V came to 5 bases and at J to 6 bases, leaving 13 bases not matched to a gene. Here the CDR3 reads CASSPPRLHRGNEQFF. The CDR3 region has the DNA TGTGCCAGCAGTCCGCCCCGTCTTCACAGGGGCAATGAGCAGTTCTTC.

The chain employs TRBV10-2 and TRBJ2-7; the match to TRBD2 covers 7 bases. The J call is in doubt because the DNA end fits TRBJ2-5 better. CDR3 length: 16 amino acids. CDR1 and CDR2 from the germline V gene are WSHSY and SAAADI. The CDR3 protein is CASSAGAGTTQETQYF. The DNA for the CDR3 is TGCGCCAGCAGTGCTGGAGCCGGGACTACTCAAGAGACCCAGTACTTC.

This clonotype occurred many times. The chain links TRBV5-1 to TRBJ2-5; 10 bases map to TRBD1. Germline V CDR1 and CDR2: SGHRS, YFSETQ. The CDR3 runs to 16 residues. Germline trimming cut 1 base from V and 1 base from J; bases unmatched to any gene: 4. CDR3 region: CASSLTGQGSQETQYF. The CDR3 region has the DNA TGCGCCAGCAGCTTGACGGGACAGGGGTCCCAAGAGACCCAGTACTTC.

In its sample, this clonotype was seen many times. This chain joins TRBV25-1 and TRBJ2-4; 11 bases agree with TRBD1. The CDR3 extends over 13 amino acids. CDR1 and CDR2 from the germline V gene are MGHDK and SYGVNS. V lost 7 bases, J lost 15 bases, and 11 bases stayed unmatched. DNA for the CDR3: TGTGCCAGCAACCTAGGGGACAGGGGGAAACTGTACTTC. Its protein is CASNLGDRGKLYF. Drawing the rest from reference TRBV25-1 and TRBJ2-4, the complete variable domain is EADIYQTPRYLVIGTGKKITLECSQTMGHDKMYWYQQDPGMELHLIHYSYGVNSTEKGDLSSESTVSRIRTEHFPLTLESARPSHTSQYLCASNLGDRGKLYFGAGTRLSVL.

This clonotype was picked up one time. This may be a read error, as it is one base from a much larger clone. This sequence joins TRBV9 and TRBJ1-5, with unresolved D. CDR3 length: 15 amino acids. Germline V gene sequence: CDR1 SGDLS, CDR2 YYNGEE. CDR3 residues: CAGSAHNGYNQPQHF. The CDR3, as DNA: TGTGCCGGCAGCGCCCACAACGGCTACAATCAGCCCCAGCATTTT.

The chain joins TRBV7-2 to TRBJ1-3, with TRBD1 matching 8 bases. Germline V gene data show CDR1 as SGHTA and CDR2 as FQGNSA. Trimming cost V 4 bases and J 0 bases; bases outside gene matches: 2. This CDR3 region has 15 residues. CDR3 nucleotide sequence: TGTGCCAGCAGCTCTACAGGGGGCTCTGGAAACACCATATATTTT. Translation gives CASSSTGGSGNTIYF.

This clonotype occurred a few times. The V call is TRBV5-8, the J call TRBJ1-5, with a possible D match to TRBD1 (5 bases). Germline CDR1 is SGHTS and CDR2 is YDEGEE. The CDR3 runs to 15 residues. Trimming removed 5 bases from V and 3 bases from J, with 15 bases in between. CDR3 region: CASSRRDVSNQPQHF. In DNA form, the CDR3 reads TGTGCCAGCAGTCGCCGGGACGTGTCCAATCAGCCCCAGCATTTT.

The DNA for the CDR3 is TGTGCCAGCAGCCCCCGCAGCGCTGAGCAGTTCTTC. Translation gives CASSPRSAEQFF. The chain is built from TRBV7-2 and TRBJ2-1, with D hard to call. V dropped 5 bases and J dropped 9 bases, with 11 bases sitting between them. The germline V gene has CDR1 SGHTA and CDR2 FQGNSA. The CDR3 loop spans 12 amino acids.

Ten or more counts support this clonotype. The V call is TRBV12-3 or TRBV12-4, the J call TRBJ1-1, with 7 bases fitting TRBD1. J lost 11 bases, V lost 7 bases, and 19 bases had no gene match. This CDR3 spans 15 amino acids. CDR3 loop: CASKIDRRQGDGAFF. The CDR3 DNA follows: TGTGCCAGCAAAATCGACAGGAGACAGGGCGACGGGGCTTTCTTT.

This clonotype was seen a single time. Being one base from a much bigger clone, this may be a read error. The chain joins TRBV5-1 to TRBJ2-3; 11 bases align to TRBD2. V was pared by 7 bases and J by 6 bases, with 13 bases of the junction left unmatched. CDR1 SGHRS and CDR2 YFSETQ come from the germline V gene. The CDR3 loop spans 16 amino acids. CDR3 in DNA: TGCGCCAGCGGCCCGGGGGGGACTAGCGGCTCTGATACGCAGTATTTT. Translated: CASGPGGTSGSDTQYF.

This clonotype was counted only a few times. V usage is TRBV9 and J usage is TRBJ2-4; weak D call: TRBD2 (5 bases). Germline CDR1 and CDR2: SGDLS and YYNGEE. The V end lost 4 bases, the J end lost 1 base, and 18 bases lay between the germline ends. The CDR3 runs 17 residues. Here the CDR3 reads CASSPRRLDLAKNIQYF. The CDR3 nucleotides read TGTGCCAGCAGCCCTCGGAGGCTAGATTTGGCCAAAAACATTCAGTACTTC.

This clonotype was seen more than once but under ten times. This chain uses TRBV10-1 with TRBJ2-1; D uncertain. This CDR3 comprises 15 residues. V lost 4 bases and J 13 bases, leaving 23 bases between the germline ends. The germline V gene has CDR1 WNHNN and CDR2 SYGVQD (reference sequence). DNA of the CDR3: TGCGCCAGCAGTGGGCGAGGAACACGGATGGAGACCCAGTTCTTC. Translating gives CASSGRGTRMETQFF.

This clonotype appeared a few times. The rearrangement uses TRBV24-1 and TRBJ1-5; D unclear. V lost 2 bases and J lost 3, with 4 bases in between. The CDR3 extends over 13 amino acids. Germline loops: CDR1 KGHDR, CDR2 SFDVKD. CDR3 loop: CATSDSLNQPQHF. The CDR3 nucleotides read TGTGCCACCAGTGATTCGCTCAATCAGCCCCAGCATTTT.

This clonotype was seen at least ten times. This sequence joins TRBV7-8 and TRBJ2-5; D unresolved. V was clipped by 4 bases and J by 5 bases, with 23 bases between them. The germline gives CDR1 SGHVS, CDR2 FQNEAQ. This CDR3 has 17 amino acids. Here the CDR3 reads CASSSPRVAVWGETQYF. DNA for the CDR3: TGTGCCAGCAGCTCGCCGCGCGTGGCGGTATGGGGTGAGACCCAGTACTTC.

The table lists this clonotype with many counts. In DNA form, the CDR3 reads TGTGCCAGCAGCCCCAGGGGGGGACAGGGGGCGAAGACCCAGTACTTC. It yields the protein CASSPRGGQGAKTQYF. V gene TRBV7-2 combines with J gene TRBJ2-5; 12 bases match TRBD1. After removal of 5 bases from V and 6 bases from J, the junction contained 10 bases not matched to a gene. This CDR3 region has 16 residues. CDR1 is SGHTA and CDR2 is FQGNSA in the germline V gene.

This clonotype was counted between two and nine times. The J gene is TRBJ2-5, the V gene TRBV5-1; D is perhaps TRBD1 (6 bases). V was shortened by 0 bases and J by 1 base, with 16 bases between the two germline ends. The CDR3 contains 17 residues. Germline assignment: CDR1 SGHRS and CDR2 YFSETQ. CDR3 region: CASSLALRQARQETQYF. The CDR3 nucleotides are TGCGCCAGCAGCTTGGCCTTAAGACAGGCCCGCCAAGAGACCCAGTACTTC. The whole variable domain, filled in from reference TRBV5-1 and TRBJ2-5, reads KAGVTQTPRYLIKTRGQQVTLSCSPISGHRSVSWYQQTPGQGLQFLFEYFSETQRNKGNFPGRFSGRQFSNSRSEMNVSTLELGDSALYLCASSLALRQARQETQYFGPGTRLLVL.